This TCR beta chain was captured by sequencing in a study of blood T cells in healthy people across ages. Whole-study findings and limits: Compared with aged donors, long-lived donors showed fewer expanded clones, suggesting selection. The unsorted PBMCs prevented any conclusive comparison of naive versus antigen-experienced cells.

The use of a sample-barcoded 5' primer and a J-beta primer mix characterized a second PCR of roughly 6 to 12 cycles. The study obtained at least 2.5 million CDR3-containing paired-end reads from every sample. TCRdb independently ran MiXCR on the 5' RACE reads; one entry per CDR3 protein. Of roughly 1,700,000 distinct CDR3 sequences listed, over 25% are singletons. The CDR3 is 16 amino acids. CDR1 ENHRY and CDR2 SYGVKD come from the germline V gene. In regard to this clonotype: Its antigen is as yet unknown. This clone may be a read error of a much larger clone one base away.

The chain carries TRBV10-3 and TRBJ2-5; 7 nucleotides align to TRBD2. The sample consisted of blood. This sequence was found in a woman under 40 in good health. The CDR3 nucleotides are TGTGCCATCAGTGAGTTCCCCGGGGGGTCTGGAGAGACCCGGTACTTC. Amino acids: CAISEFPGGSGETRYF.